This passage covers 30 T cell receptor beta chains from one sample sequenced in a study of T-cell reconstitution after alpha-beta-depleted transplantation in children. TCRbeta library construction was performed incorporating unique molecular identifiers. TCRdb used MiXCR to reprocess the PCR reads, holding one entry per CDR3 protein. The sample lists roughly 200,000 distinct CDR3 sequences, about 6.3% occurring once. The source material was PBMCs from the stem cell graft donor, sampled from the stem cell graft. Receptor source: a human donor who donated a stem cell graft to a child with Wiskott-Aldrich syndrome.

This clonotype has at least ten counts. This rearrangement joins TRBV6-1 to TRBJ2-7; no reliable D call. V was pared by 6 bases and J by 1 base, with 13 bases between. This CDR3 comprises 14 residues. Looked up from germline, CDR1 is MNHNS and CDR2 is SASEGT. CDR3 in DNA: TGTGCCAGCAGGGCCACTATGGGTTCCTACGAGCAGTACTTC. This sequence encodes CASRATMGSYEQYF.

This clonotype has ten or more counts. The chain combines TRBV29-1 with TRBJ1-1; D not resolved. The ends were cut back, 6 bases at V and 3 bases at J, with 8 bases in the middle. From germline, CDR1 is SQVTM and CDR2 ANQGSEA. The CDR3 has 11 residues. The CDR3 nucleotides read TGCAGCGTCGTTATGGACACTGAAGCTTTCTTT. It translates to CSVVMDTEAFF.

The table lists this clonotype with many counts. The CDR3 loop is CASSLTFTDTQYF. DNA of the CDR3: TGCGCCAGCAGCCTAACCTTCACAGATACGCAGTATTTT. This chain joins TRBV5-1 and TRBJ2-3; D unresolved. The CDR3 is 13 amino acids. Germline V gene data show CDR1 as SGHRS and CDR2 as YFSETQ. The V end lost 4 bases, the J end lost 2 bases, and 8 bases lay between the germline ends.

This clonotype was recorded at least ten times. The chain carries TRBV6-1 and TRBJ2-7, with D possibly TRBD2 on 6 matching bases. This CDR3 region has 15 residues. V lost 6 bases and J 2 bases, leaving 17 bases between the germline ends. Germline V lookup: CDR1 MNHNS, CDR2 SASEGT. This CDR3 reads CASSPSGSTAYEQYF. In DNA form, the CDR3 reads TGTGCCAGCAGCCCCAGCGGGTCTACCGCCTACGAGCAGTACTTC.

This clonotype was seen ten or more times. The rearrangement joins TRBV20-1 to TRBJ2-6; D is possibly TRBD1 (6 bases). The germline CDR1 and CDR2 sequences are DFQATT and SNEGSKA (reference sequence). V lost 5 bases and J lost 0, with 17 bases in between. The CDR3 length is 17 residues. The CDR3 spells CSAWTDKTHSGANVLTF. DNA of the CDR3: TGCAGTGCTTGGACAGACAAGACCCACTCTGGGGCCAACGTCCTGACTTTC.

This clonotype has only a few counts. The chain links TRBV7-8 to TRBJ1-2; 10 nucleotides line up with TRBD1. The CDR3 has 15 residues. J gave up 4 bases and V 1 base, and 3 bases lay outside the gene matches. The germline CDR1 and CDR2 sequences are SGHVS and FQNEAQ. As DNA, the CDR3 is TGTGCCAGCAGCTTAGAGGGACAGGGGCTCTATGGCTACACCTTC. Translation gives CASSLEGQGLYGYTF.

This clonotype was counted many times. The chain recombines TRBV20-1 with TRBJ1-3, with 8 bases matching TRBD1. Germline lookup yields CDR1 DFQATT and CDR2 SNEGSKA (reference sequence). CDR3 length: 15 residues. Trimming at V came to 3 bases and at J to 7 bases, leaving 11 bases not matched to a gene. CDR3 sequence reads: CSASSQGAGINTIYF. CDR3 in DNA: TGCAGTGCTAGCTCTCAGGGGGCCGGGATCAACACCATATATTTT.

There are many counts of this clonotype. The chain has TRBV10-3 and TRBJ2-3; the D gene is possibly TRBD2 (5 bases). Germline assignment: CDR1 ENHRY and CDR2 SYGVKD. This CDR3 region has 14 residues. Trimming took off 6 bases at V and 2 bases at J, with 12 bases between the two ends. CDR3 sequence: CAIRASLNTDTQYF. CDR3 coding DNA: TGTGCCATCAGGGCTAGCCTCAACACAGATACGCAGTATTTT.

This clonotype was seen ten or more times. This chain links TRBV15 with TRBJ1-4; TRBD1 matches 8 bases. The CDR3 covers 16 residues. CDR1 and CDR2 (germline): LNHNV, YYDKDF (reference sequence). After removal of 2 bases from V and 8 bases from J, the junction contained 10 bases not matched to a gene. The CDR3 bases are TGTGCCACCAGCAGAACTCAGGGGGCCTTTAACGAAAAACTGTTTTTT. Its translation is CATSRTQGAFNEKLFF.

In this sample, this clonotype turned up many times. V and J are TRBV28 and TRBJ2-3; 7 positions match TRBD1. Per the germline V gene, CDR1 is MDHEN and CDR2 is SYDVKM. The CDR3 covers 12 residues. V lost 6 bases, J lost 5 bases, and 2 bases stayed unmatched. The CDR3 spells CASRTGEDTQYF. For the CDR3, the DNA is TGTGCCAGCAGAACAGGGGAAGATACGCAGTATTTT.

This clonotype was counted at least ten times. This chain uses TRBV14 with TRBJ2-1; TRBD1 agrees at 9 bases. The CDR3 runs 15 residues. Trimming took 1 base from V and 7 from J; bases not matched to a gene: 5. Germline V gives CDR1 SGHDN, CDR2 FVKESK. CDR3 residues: CASSQGDDRGNEQFF. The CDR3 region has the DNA TGTGCCAGCAGCCAAGGTGATGACAGGGGGAATGAGCAGTTCTTC. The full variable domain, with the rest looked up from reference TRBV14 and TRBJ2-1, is EAGVTQFPSHSVIEKGQTVTLRCDPISGHDNLYWYRRVMGKEIKFLLHFVKESKQDESGMPNNRFLAERTGGTYSTLKVQPAELEDSGVYFCASSQGDDRGNEQFFGPGTRLTVL.

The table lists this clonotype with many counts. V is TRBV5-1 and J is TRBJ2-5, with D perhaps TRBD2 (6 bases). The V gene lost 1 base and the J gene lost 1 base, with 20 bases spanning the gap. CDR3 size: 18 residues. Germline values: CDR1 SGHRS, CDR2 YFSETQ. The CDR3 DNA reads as TGCGCCAGCAGCTTGAGTAGCGGTAATATTATACTCCAAGAGACCCAGTACTTC. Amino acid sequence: CASSLSSGNIILQETQYF.

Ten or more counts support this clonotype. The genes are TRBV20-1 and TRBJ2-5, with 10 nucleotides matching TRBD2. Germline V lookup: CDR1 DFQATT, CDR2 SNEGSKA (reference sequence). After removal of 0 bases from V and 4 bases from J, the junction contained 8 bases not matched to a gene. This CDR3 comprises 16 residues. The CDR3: CSARDTGTSGAETQYF. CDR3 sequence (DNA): TGCAGTGCTAGAGATACGGGAACTAGCGGGGCAGAGACCCAGTACTTC.

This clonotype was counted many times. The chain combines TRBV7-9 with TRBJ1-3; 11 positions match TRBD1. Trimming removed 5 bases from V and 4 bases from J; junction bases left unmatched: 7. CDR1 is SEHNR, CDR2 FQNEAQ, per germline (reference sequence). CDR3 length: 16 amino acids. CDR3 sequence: CASSGGTGGFGNTIYF. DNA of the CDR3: TGTGCCAGCAGCGGCGGGACAGGGGGTTTCGGAAACACCATATATTTT.

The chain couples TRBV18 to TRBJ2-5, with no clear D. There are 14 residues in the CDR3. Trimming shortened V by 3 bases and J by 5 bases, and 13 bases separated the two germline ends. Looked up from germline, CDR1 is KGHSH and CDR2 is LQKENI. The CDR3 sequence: CASSPQFGSETQYF. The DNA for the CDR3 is TGTGCCAGCTCACCTCAATTCGGGTCGGAGACCCAGTACTTC.

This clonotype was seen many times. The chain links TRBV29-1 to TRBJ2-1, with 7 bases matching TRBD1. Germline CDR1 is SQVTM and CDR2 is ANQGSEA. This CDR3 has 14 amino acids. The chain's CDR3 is CTTDRALLNNEQFF. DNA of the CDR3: TGCACCACAGACAGGGCCTTGTTGAACAATGAGCAGTTCTTC.

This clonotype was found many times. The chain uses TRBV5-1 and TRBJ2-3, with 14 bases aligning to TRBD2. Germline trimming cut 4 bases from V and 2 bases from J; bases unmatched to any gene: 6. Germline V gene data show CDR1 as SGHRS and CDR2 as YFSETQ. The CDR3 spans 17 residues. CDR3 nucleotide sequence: TGCGCCAGCAGCCCAGGACTAGCGGGGGGAAACACAGATACGCAGTATTTT. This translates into CASSPGLAGGNTDTQYF. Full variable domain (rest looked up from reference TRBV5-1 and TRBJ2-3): KAGVTQTPRYLIKTRGQQVTLSCSPISGHRSVSWYQQTPGQGLQFLFEYFSETQRNKGNFPGRFSGRQFSNSRSEMNVSTLELGDSALYLCASSPGLAGGNTDTQYFGPGTRLTVL.

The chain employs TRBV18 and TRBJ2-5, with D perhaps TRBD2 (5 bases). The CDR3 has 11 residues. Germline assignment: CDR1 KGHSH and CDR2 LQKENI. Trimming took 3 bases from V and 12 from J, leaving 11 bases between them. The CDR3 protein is CASSPGPGKYF. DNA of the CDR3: TGTGCCAGCTCACCGGGCCCGGGGAAGTACTTC. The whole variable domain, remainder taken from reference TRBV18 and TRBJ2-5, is NAGVMQNPRHLVRRRGQEARLRCSPMKGHSHVYWYRQLPEEGLKFMVYLQKENIIDESGMPKERFSAEFPKEGPSILRIQQVVRGDSAAYFCASSPGPGKYFGPGTRLLVL.

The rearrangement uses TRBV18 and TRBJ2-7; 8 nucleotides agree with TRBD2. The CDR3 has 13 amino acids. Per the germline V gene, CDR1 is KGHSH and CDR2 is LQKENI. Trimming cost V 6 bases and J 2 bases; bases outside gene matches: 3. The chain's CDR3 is CASSEGLAYEQYF. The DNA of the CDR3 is TGTGCCAGCTCGGAGGGACTAGCCTACGAGCAGTACTTC.

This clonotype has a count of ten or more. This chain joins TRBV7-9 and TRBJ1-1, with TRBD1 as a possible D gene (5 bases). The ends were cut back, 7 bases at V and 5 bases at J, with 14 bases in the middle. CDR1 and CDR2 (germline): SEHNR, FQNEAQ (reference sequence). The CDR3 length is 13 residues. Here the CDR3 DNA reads TGTGCCAGCATCATAAGGGGAGGGACTGAAGCTTTCTTT. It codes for CASIIRGGTEAFF.

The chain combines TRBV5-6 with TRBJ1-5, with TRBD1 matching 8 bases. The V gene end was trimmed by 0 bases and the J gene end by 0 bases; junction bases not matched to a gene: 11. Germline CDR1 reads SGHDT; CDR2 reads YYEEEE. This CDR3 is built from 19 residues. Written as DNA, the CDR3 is TGTGCCAGCAGCTTGGCCTCAGGGGGCATCGGATATAGCAATCAGCCCCAGCATTTT. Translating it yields CASSLASGGIGYSNQPQHF.

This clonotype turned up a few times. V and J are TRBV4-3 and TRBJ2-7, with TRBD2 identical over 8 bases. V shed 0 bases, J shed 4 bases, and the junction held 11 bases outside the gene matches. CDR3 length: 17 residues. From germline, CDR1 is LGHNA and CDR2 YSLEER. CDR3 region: CASSQELPGGLIYEQYF. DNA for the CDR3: TGCGCCAGCAGCCAAGAACTGCCGGGAGGGCTTATATACGAGCAGTACTTC.

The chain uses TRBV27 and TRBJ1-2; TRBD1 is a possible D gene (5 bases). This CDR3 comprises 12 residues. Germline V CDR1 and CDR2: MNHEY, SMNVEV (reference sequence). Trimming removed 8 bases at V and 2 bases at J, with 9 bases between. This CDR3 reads CASQGENYGYTF. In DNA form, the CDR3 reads TGTGCCAGCCAGGGAGAAAACTATGGCTACACCTTC.

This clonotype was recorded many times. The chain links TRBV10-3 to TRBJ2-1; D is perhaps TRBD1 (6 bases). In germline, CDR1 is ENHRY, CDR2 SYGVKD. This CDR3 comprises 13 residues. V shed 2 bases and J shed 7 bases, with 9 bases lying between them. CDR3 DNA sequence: TGTGCCATCAGTGAGGGGGGCCTTAATGAGCAGTTCTTC. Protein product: CAISEGGLNEQFF.

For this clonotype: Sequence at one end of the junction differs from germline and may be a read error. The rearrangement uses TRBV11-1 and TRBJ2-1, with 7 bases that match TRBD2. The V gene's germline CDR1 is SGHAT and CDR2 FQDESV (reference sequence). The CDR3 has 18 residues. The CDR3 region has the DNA TGTGCCAGCAGCGCTCAAGATCAAGGGACTACGTGGCGCTATGAACAGTTCTTC. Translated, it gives CASSAQDQGTTWRYEQFF.

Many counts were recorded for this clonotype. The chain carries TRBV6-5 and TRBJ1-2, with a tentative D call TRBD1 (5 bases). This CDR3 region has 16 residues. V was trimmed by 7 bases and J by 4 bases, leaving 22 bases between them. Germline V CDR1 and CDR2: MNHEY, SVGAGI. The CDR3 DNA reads TGTGCCAGCAATTCGGGGACTCCGATTGGGGGCTATGGCTACACCTTC. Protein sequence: CASNSGTPIGGYGYTF.

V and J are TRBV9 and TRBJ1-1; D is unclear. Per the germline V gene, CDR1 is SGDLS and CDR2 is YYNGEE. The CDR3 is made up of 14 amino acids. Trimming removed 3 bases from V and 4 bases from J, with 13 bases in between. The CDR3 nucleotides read TGTGCCAGCAGCGGAAGATATCCTGGCACTGAAGCTTTCTTT. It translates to CASSGRYPGTEAFF.

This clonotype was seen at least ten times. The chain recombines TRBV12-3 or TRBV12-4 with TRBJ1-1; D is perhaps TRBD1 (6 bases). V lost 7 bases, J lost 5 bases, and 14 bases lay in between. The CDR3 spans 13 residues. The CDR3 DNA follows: TGTGCCAGCACCCCGGACAGTGGGACTGAAGCTTTCTTT. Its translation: CASTPDSGTEAFF.

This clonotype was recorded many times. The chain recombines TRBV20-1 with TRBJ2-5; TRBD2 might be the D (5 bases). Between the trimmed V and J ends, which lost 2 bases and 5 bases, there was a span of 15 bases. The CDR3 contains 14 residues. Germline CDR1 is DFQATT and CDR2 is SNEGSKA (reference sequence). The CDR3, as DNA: TGCAGTGCTAGAACCCCGTCCCCGGGGGAGACCCAGTACTTC. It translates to CSARTPSPGETQYF.

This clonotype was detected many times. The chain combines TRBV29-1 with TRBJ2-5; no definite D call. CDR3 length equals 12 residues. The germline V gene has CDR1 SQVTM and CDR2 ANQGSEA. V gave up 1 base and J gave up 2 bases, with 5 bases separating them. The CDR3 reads CSVEGAQETQYF. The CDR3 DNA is TGCAGCGTTGAAGGGGCTCAAGAGACCCAGTACTTC.